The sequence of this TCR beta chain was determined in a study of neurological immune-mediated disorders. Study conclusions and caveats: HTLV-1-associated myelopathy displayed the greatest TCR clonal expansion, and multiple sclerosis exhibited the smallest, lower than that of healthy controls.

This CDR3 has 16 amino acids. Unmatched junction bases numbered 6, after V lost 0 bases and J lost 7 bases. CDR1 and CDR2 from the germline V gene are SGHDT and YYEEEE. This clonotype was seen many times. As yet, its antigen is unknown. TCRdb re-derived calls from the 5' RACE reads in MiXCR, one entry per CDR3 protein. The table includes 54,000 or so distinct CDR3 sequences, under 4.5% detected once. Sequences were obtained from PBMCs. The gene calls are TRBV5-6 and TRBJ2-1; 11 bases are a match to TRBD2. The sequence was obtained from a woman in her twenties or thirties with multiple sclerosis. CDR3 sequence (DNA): TGTGCCAGCAGCTTGGTAGCGGGAGGGGCTAGGAATGAGCAGTTCTTC. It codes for CASSLVAGGARNEQFF.